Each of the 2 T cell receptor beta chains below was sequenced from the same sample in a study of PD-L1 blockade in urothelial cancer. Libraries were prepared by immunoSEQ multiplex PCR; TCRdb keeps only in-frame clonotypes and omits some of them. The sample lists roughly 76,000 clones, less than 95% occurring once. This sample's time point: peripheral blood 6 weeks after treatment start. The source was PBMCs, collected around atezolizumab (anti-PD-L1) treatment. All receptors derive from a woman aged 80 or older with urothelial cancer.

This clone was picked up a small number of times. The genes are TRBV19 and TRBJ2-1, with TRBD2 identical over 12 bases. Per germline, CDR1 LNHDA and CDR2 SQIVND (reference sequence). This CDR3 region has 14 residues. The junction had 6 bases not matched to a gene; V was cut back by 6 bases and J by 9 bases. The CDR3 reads CASSKTSGRSEQFF. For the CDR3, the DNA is TGTGCCAGTAGCAAGACTAGCGGGAGAAGTGAGCAGTTCTTC.

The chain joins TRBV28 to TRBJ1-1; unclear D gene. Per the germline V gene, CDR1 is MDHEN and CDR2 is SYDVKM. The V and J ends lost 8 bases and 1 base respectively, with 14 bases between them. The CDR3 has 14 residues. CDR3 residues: CASWREQQNTEAFF. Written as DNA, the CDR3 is TGTGCCAGCTGGAGGGAACAGCAGAACACTGAAGCTTTCTTT.